These 30 T cell receptor beta chains share one sample of origin, sequenced in a study of OX40 agonist ivuxolimab in advanced cancers. Assay: immunoSEQ multiplex PCR; the TCRdb copy retains only in-frame clones and omits some. This table holds about 89,000 clones, 90% to 95% found once. Specimen: CD4+ or CD8+ T cells sorted from blood, collected in a trial of the OX40 agonist ivuxolimab. These receptors came from an adult with an advanced solid tumor such as melanoma, head and neck, liver or kidney cancer.

V gene TRBV5-1 combines with J gene TRBJ1-2; 8 nucleotides line up with TRBD1. The CDR3 sequence is 15 residues long. CDR1 is SGHRS and CDR2 is YFSETQ in the germline V gene. V shed 4 bases and J 4 bases; nucleotides not matched to a gene: 9. CDR3 protein: CASSRDQGAGYGYTF. The CDR3 DNA reads as TGCGCCAGCAGCAGAGACCAGGGGGCTGGCTATGGCTACACCTTC.

V usage is TRBV6-1 and J usage is TRBJ1-5; D might be TRBD1 (6 bases). Trimming left V 2 bases short and J 3 bases short, with 8 bases between. Germline assignment: CDR1 MNHNS and CDR2 SASEGT. The CDR3 totals 14 residues. CDR3 sequence (DNA): TGTGCCAGCAGTGAAAGACAGGACAATCAGCCCCAGCATTTT. Its translation: CASSERQDNQPQHF.

The chain employs TRBV10-3 and TRBJ2-7; 9 bases map to TRBD2. J was trimmed by 7 bases and V by 0 bases; bases with no gene match: 4. The CDR3 spans 14 residues. From germline, CDR1 is ENHRY and CDR2 SYGVKD. This CDR3 reads CAISESGLAGEQYV. CDR3 sequence (DNA): TGTGCCATCAGTGAGTCGGGACTAGCAGGGGAGCAGTACGTC.

The rearrangement uses TRBV2 and TRBJ2-7; D is unclear. The CDR3 extends over 11 amino acids. Germline assignment: CDR1 SNHLY and CDR2 FYNNEI. Trimming left V 1 base short and J 3 bases short, with 1 base between. This CDR3 reads CASSEVYEQYV. The CDR3 DNA follows: TGTGCCAGCAGTGAAGTCTACGAGCAGTACGTC.

The genes are TRBV5-4 and TRBJ2-4; 8 positions match TRBD1. V shed 4 bases, J shed 5 bases, and the junction held 8 bases outside the gene matches. The length of the CDR3 is 15 residues. Germline lookup yields CDR1 SGHNT and CDR2 YYREEE (reference sequence). The CDR3 DNA sequence: TGTGCCAGCAGCATATGGGACAGGCGGGAAAACATTCAGTACTTC. Residues: CASSIWDRRENIQYF. The variable domain in full, completed from reference TRBV5-4 and TRBJ2-4, reads ETGVTQSPTHLIKTRGQQVTLRCSSQSGHNTVSWYQQALGQGPQFIFQYYREEENGRGNFPPRFSGLQFPNYSSELNVNALELDDSALYLCASSIWDRRENIQYFGAGTRLSVL.

This chain links TRBV6-6 with TRBJ2-1; the D is unclear. V lost 2 bases, J lost 7 bases, and 9 bases lay in between. CDR1 is MNHNY, CDR2 SVGAGI, per germline (reference sequence). This CDR3 is built from 13 residues. This CDR3 reads CASSYVQMNEQFF. In DNA form, the CDR3 reads TGTGCCAGCAGTTACGTGCAGATGAATGAGCAGTTCTTC.

The chain has TRBV30 and TRBJ1-1, with D perhaps TRBD1 (6 bases). The germline V gene has CDR1 GTSNPN and CDR2 SVGIG (reference sequence). This CDR3 region has 15 residues. V lost 4 bases and J lost 1, with 16 bases in between. In nucleotides, the CDR3 is TGTGCCTGGATAAGAACGAGACAGGCGAACACTGAAGCTTTCTTT. It yields the protein CAWIRTRQANTEAFF.

V usage is TRBV11-2 and J usage is TRBJ2-3; either TRBD1 or TRBD2 may supply D (5 bases each). The germline gives CDR1 SGHAT, CDR2 FQNNGV. V lost 5 bases to trimming and J lost 9 bases, with 15 bases between them. This CDR3 has 13 residues. CDR3 in amino acids: CASSARGAVTQYF. CDR3 DNA: TGTGCCAGCAGCGCTAGAGGGGCAGTCACGCAGTATTTT.

This CDR3 is CASSVIGTDYGYTF. Here the CDR3 DNA reads TGTGCCAGCAGTGTCATCGGGACAGACTATGGCTACACCTTC. The gene calls are TRBV6-6 and TRBJ1-2; TRBD1 matches 7 bases. The ends lost 5 bases at V and 3 bases at J; junction bases unmatched: 6. Germline V gene sequence: CDR1 MNHNY, CDR2 SVGAGI (reference sequence). CDR3 length: 14 residues.

For this clone: Other DNA sequences from this sample encode an identical CDR3 as well. The chain links TRBV5-1 to TRBJ2-1, with 8 nucleotides matching TRBD2. The CDR3 spans 14 residues. The V and J ends lost 1 base and 5 bases, in that order; junction bases with no gene match: 2. CDR1 and CDR2 (germline): SGHRS, YFSETQ. The CDR3 DNA reads as TGCGCCAGCAGCTTGTTCGGGGGGGACAATGAGCAGTTCTTC. Its protein is CASSLFGGDNEQFF. Full variable domain (outside the CDR3, taken from reference TRBV5-1 and TRBJ2-1): KAGVTQTPRYLIKTRGQQVTLSCSPISGHRSVSWYQQTPGQGLQFLFEYFSETQRNKGNFPGRFSGRQFSNSRSEMNVSTLELGDSALYLCASSLFGGDNEQFFGPGTRLTVL.

V usage is TRBV2 and J usage is TRBJ1-5; D is ambiguous. The CDR3 is made up of 14 amino acids. Germline-derived CDR1 and CDR2 are SNHLY and FYNNEI. Trimming stripped 8 bases from V and 2 bases from J, with 13 bases between. This CDR3 is CASSGITRNQPQHF. CDR3 coding DNA: TGTGCCAGCTCCGGGATAACACGCAATCAGCCCCAGCATTTT.

The chain combines TRBV1 with TRBJ1-5; TRBD1 was called by the table and not checked on the DNA. TRBV1 is an annotated pseudogene. CDR3 length: 14 amino acids. The CDR3 DNA sequence: TGCACCAGCAGCCATCCGGGACAGGGGGGGCCCCAGCATTTT. Residues: CTSSHPGQGGPQHF.

This chain joins TRBV5-1 and TRBJ1-4, with D unclear. The CDR3 length is 14 residues. Between the trimmed V and J ends, which lost 1 base and 8 bases, there was a span of 12 bases. Germline V gene data show CDR1 as SGHRS and CDR2 as YFSETQ. CDR3 region: CASSLLSASEKLFF. In nucleotides, the CDR3 is TGCGCCAGCAGCTTGCTTTCGGCGAGCGAAAAACTGTTTTTT.

Only one count was recorded for this clone. V is TRBV11-2 and J is TRBJ2-7, with D possibly being TRBD1 (6 bases). Per germline, CDR1 SGHAT and CDR2 FQNNGV. This CDR3 has 12 residues. Trimming left V 5 bases short and J 6 bases short, with 11 bases between. For the CDR3, the DNA is TGTGCCAGCAGCCACGACAGGACCGAGCAGTACGTC. Encoded protein: CASSHDRTEQYV.

This chain uses TRBV7-3 with TRBJ2-5; 13 nucleotides agree with TRBD2. Per germline, CDR1 SGHTA and CDR2 FQGTGA. The length of the CDR3 is 16 residues. The V segment lost 4 bases and the J segment 1 base; nucleotides outside the gene matches: 3. The CDR3 spells CASSSGLAGVQETQYF. CDR3 nucleotides: TGTGCCAGCAGCTCAGGACTAGCGGGGGTCCAAGAGACCCAGTACTTC.

This clone came up once. The V call is TRBV4-1, the J call TRBJ2-1; tentative D call: TRBD1 (8 bases). Trimming took 2 bases from V and 0 from J, leaving 11 bases between them. This CDR3 has 16 amino acids. Germline CDR1 and CDR2: MGHRA and YSYEKL. CDR3 in amino acids: CASSQTGGVSYNEQFF. CDR3 DNA sequence: TGCGCCAGCAGCCAAACAGGGGGGGTCTCCTACAATGAGCAGTTCTTC.

This clone was detected a few times. J is TRBJ1-2 and V is TRBV19; TRBD1 matches 9 bases. CDR3 size: 15 residues. After removal of 4 bases from V and 8 bases from J, the junction contained 11 bases not matched to a gene. From germline, CDR1 is LNHDA and CDR2 SQIVND (reference sequence). The CDR3 DNA follows: TGTGCCAGTAGTAACCCCTACAGGGGGCGCCGGGGCTACACCTTC. Translated, it gives CASSNPYRGRRGYTF.

The rearrangement links TRBV27 to TRBJ1-4; D may be TRBD1 (5 bases). Germline V gives CDR1 MNHEY, CDR2 SMNVEV (reference sequence). V lost 4 bases, J lost 2 bases, and 11 bases lay in between. The CDR3 runs 15 residues. The CDR3 nucleotides are TGTGCCAGCAGTTCCCTCGGGGCTACTAATGAAAAACTGTTTTTT. Its translation is CASSSLGATNEKLFF.

The CDR3 DNA sequence: TGTGCCAGCAGTCCCCTCTGGCTAGCGGGAAACAATGAGCAGTTCTTC. Its protein is CASSPLWLAGNNEQFF. The V gene is TRBV27, the J gene TRBJ2-1, with 9 bases fitting TRBD2. Germline V gene lookup returns CDR1 MNHEY and CDR2 SMNVEV (reference sequence). With 5 bases clipped from V and 5 bases from J, the junction kept 10 bases outside the gene matches. The CDR3 has 16 residues.

The chain combines TRBV4-3 with TRBJ2-2, with D possibly TRBD1 on 6 matching bases. There are 18 residues in the CDR3. The germline V gene has CDR1 LGHNA and CDR2 YSLEER. Trimming pared 1 base from V and 6 bases from J, leaving 21 bases between. CDR3 sequence reads: CASSQAPVTGLDAGELFF. In nucleotides, the CDR3 is TGCGCCAGCAGCCAAGCTCCAGTCACAGGGCTAGACGCCGGGGAGCTGTTTTTT.

V usage is TRBV28 and J usage is TRBJ2-7; 9 nucleotides line up with TRBD1. Germline CDR1 MDHEN, CDR2 SYDVKM. The CDR3 is 14 amino acids. V was pared by 5 bases and J by 4 bases, with 6 bases of the junction left unmatched. This CDR3 reads CASSENRGRYEQYF. The CDR3 nucleotides are TGTGCCAGCAGTGAAAACAGGGGGCGGTACGAGCAGTACTTC.

The chain has TRBV5-4 and TRBJ2-5, with TRBD1 matching 8 bases. Trimming at V came to 4 bases and at J to 4 bases, leaving 9 bases not matched to a gene. Germline assignment: CDR1 SGHNT and CDR2 YYREEE (reference sequence). This CDR3 region has 15 residues. The CDR3 DNA reads as TGTGCCAGCAGCCGCCGGACAGGGAGAGTAGAGACCCAGTACTTC. It is translated as CASSRRTGRVETQYF. Full variable domain (rest looked up from reference TRBV5-4 and TRBJ2-5): ETGVTQSPTHLIKTRGQQVTLRCSSQSGHNTVSWYQQALGQGPQFIFQYYREEENGRGNFPPRFSGLQFPNYSSELNVNALELDDSALYLCASSRRTGRVETQYFGPGTRLLVL.

The V call is TRBV15, the J call TRBJ2-1; D is ambiguous. The V and J ends lost 8 bases and 7 bases respectively, with 18 bases between them. CDR3 length equals 14 residues. Germline assignment: CDR1 LNHNV and CDR2 YYDKDF (reference sequence). Here the CDR3 DNA reads TGTGCCACCCGAGGTTTCGGGCGTACGAATGAGCAGTTCTTC. The encoded protein is CATRGFGRTNEQFF.

The V and J genes are TRBV19 and TRBJ2-5; the match to TRBD2 covers 14 bases. The CDR3 loop spans 17 amino acids. V was clipped by 5 bases and J by 4 bases; unmatched bases: 9. The germline gives CDR1 LNHDA, CDR2 SQIVND (reference sequence). The CDR3: CASSPRLAGGRGETQYF. In DNA, the CDR3 is TGTGCCAGTAGTCCCCGACTAGCGGGAGGGCGGGGAGAGACCCAGTACTTC. Full variable domain (outside the CDR3, taken from reference TRBV19 and TRBJ2-5): DGGITQSPKYLFRKEGQNVTLSCEQNLNHDAMYWYRQDPGQGLRLIYYSQIVNDFQKGDIAEGYSVSREKKESFPLTVTSAQKNPTAFYLCASSPRLAGGRGETQYFGPGTRLLVL.

The chain is built from TRBV4-3 and TRBJ1-1; weak D call: TRBD1 (5 bases). The CDR3 is 16 residues long. Germline CDR1 and CDR2: LGHNA and YSLEER. V shed 0 bases and J shed 0 bases, with 11 bases lying between them. CDR3 DNA: TGCGCCAGCAGCCAAGATGTAGCCAGGGTGAACACTGAAGCTTTCTTT. It specifies CASSQDVARVNTEAFF.

The chain combines TRBV30 with TRBJ2-7; D ambiguous. Trimming pared 0 bases from V and 3 bases from J, leaving 12 bases between. Per the germline V gene, CDR1 is GTSNPN and CDR2 is SVGIG (reference sequence). The CDR3 length is 14 residues. The DNA for the CDR3 is TGTGCCTGGAGTGTAGGGCGGTCCGTCTACGAGCAGTACGTC. The encoded protein is CAWSVGRSVYEQYV.

This rearrangement joins TRBV6-5 to TRBJ2-5, with D unclear. The V and J ends lost 5 bases and 5 bases respectively, with 6 bases between them. Germline CDR1 is MNHEY and CDR2 is SVGAGI. There are 11 residues in the CDR3. CDR3 in amino acids: CASSEGETQYF. CDR3 sequence (DNA): TGTGCCAGCAGTGAAGGGGAGACCCAGTACTTC.

The chain couples TRBV30 to TRBJ2-1; maybe TRBD2 (6 bases). V was pared by 5 bases and J by 9 bases, with 14 bases between. Looked up from germline, CDR1 is GTSNPN and CDR2 is SVGIG (reference sequence). CDR3 length: 12 residues. CDR3 amino acids: CAWWGVGGEQFF. In DNA, the CDR3 is TGTGCCTGGTGGGGGGTGGGCGGTGAGCAGTTCTTC.

The chain employs TRBV6-6 and TRBJ1-2; possibly TRBD1 for D (6 bases). CDR3 length: 14 residues. CDR1 is MNHNY and CDR2 is SVGAGI in the germline V gene (reference sequence). Trimming removed 6 bases from V and 4 bases from J, with 15 bases in between. CDR3 nucleotides: TGTGCCAGCAGACTAAGACAGGCCCTCTATGGCTACACCTTC. This gives the protein CASRLRQALYGYTF.

The chain uses TRBV6-6 and TRBJ2-7; D may be TRBD2 (5 bases). This CDR3 contains 15 residues. V lost 5 bases and J 4 bases, leaving 18 bases between the germline ends. Germline lookup yields CDR1 MNHNY and CDR2 SVGAGI (reference sequence). CDR3 nucleotide sequence: TGTGCCAGCAGTCCCGGTCTGGGGTCGGGGTACGAGCAGTACTTC. Protein product: CASSPGLGSGYEQYF.